The entry that follows covers one T cell receptor (beta chain) sequence. Its matching antigen is unknown. Investigators isolated RNA and reverse transcribed it into cDNA to act as the sequencing template. Using immunoSEQ multiplex PCR, the repertoire was profiled, and TCRdb retains in-frame clones only, with some absent. This sample has some 240,000 clones, with about 58% found just once. Trimming took 5 bases from V and 8 from J, leaving 9 bases between them. The length of the CDR3 is 12 residues. CDR1 and CDR2 from the germline V gene are PRHDT and FYEKMQ (reference sequence). The sample's treatment: oral pan-JAK inhibitor, 5-10 mg twice daily. The data are from a study of CD8+ T cells in alopecia areata. Broader study findings: Within the top 100, expanded CD8+ clones significantly decreased with tofacitinib, as did scalp clonality.

The sequence came from a human donor with alopecia areata. The sample consisted of CD4+ T cells sorted from blood, taken at week 4, from a patient treated with tofacitinib. The chain joins TRBV13 to TRBJ2-2, with D unresolved. CDR3 loop: CASSLFGGELFF. The CDR3 nucleotides are TGTGCCAGCAGCCTTTTCGGAGGGGAGCTGTTTTTT.